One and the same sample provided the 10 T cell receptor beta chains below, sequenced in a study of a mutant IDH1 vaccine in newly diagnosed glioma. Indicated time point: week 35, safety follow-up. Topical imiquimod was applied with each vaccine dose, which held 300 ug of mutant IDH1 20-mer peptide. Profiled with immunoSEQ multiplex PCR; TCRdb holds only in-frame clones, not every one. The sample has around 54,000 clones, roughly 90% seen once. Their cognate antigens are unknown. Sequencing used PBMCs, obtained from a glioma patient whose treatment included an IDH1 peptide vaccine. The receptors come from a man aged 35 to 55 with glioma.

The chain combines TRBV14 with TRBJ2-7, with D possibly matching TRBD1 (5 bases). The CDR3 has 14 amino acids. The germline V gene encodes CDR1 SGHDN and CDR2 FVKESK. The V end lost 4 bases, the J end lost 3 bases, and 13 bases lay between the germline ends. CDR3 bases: TGTGCCAGCAGCCGATCGGCAGGGTTCTACGAGCAGTACTTC. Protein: CASSRSAGFYEQYF.

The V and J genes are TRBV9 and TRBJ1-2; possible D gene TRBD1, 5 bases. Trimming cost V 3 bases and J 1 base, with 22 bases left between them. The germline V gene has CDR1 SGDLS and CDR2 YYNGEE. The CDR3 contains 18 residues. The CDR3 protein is CASSAPGKGATGNYGYTF. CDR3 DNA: TGTGCCAGCAGCGCACCCGGGAAAGGGGCGACCGGTAACTATGGCTACACCTTC. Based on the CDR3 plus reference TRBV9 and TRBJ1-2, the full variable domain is DSGVTQTPKHLITATGQRVTLRCSPRSGDLSVYWYQQSLDQGLQFLIQYYNGEERAKGNILERFSAQQFPDLHSELNLSSLELGDSALYFCASSAPGKGATGNYGYTFGSGTRLTVV.

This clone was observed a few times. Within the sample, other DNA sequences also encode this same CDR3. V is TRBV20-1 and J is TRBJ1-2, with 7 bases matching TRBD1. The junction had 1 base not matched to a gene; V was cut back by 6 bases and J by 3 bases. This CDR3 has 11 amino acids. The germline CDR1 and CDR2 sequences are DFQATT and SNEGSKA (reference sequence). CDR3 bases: TGCAGTGCCACAGGGGACTATGGCTACACCTTC. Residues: CSATGDYGYTF.

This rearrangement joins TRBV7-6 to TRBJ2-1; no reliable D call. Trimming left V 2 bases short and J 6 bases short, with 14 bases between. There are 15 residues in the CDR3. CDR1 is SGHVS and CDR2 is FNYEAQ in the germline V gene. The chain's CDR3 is CASSLWRELGNEQFF. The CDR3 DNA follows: TGTGCCAGCAGCTTATGGCGTGAGTTAGGCAATGAGCAGTTCTTC.

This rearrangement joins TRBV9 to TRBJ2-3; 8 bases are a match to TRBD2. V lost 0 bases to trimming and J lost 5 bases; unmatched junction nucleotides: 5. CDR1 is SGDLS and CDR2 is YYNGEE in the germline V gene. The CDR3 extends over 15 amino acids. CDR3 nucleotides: TGTGCCAGCAGCGTAGCTAACGGGAGGGGAGATACGCAGTATTTT. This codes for CASSVANGRGDTQYF.

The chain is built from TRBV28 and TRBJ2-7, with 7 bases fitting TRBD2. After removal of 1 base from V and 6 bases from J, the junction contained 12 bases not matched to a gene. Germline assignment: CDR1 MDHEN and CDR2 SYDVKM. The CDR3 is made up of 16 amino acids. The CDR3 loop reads CASSLSASGSLREQYF. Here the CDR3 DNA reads TGTGCCAGCAGTTTATCGGCTAGCGGTTCCCTCCGCGAGCAGTACTTC.

CDR3 amino acids: CASSETSGTGNEQFF. CDR3 bases: TGTGCCAGCAGCGAGACTAGCGGGACCGGCAATGAGCAGTTCTTC. J is TRBJ2-1 and V is TRBV9, with TRBD2 matching 11 bases. J was trimmed by 6 bases and V by 3 bases; bases with no gene match: 5. CDR1 SGDLS and CDR2 YYNGEE come from the germline V gene. CDR3 length equals 15 residues.

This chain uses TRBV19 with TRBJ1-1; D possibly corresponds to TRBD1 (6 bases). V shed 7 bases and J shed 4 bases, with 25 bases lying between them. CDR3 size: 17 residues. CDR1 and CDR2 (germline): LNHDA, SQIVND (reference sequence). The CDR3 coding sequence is TGTGCCAGTAAGGCCGAGACAGGAAGCACTTACTTCACTGAAGCTTTCTTT. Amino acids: CASKAETGSTYFTEAFF.

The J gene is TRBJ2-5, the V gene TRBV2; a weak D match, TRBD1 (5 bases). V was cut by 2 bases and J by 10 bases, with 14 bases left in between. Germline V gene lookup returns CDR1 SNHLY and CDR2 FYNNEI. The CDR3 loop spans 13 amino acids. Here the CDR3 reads CASSELQGMDQYF. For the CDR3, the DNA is TGTGCCAGCAGTGAATTGCAGGGTATGGACCAGTACTTC. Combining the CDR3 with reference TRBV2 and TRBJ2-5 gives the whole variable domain EPEVTQTPSHQVTQMGQEVILRCVPISNHLYFYWYRQILGQKVEFLVSFYNNEISEKSEIFDDQFSVERPDGSNFTLKIRSTKLEDSAMYFCASSELQGMDQYFGPGTRLLVL.

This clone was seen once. The CDR3 nucleotides read TGTGCCAGCGGGGGCGGGACAGTCAATGAAAAACTGTTTTTT. Residues: CASGGGTVNEKLFF. This chain uses TRBV27 with TRBJ1-4; 7 bases match TRBD1. This CDR3 has 14 residues. Germline trimming cut 8 bases from V and 5 bases from J; bases unmatched to any gene: 8. Germline V gives CDR1 MNHEY, CDR2 SMNVEV (reference sequence).